This entry is about one T cell receptor beta chain. Its antigen is not known. With V trimmed by 7 bases and J by 0 bases, 7 bases remained unmatched. Per germline, CDR1 GTSNPN and CDR2 SVGIG (reference sequence). This CDR3 has 14 residues. The source of the sample is a study of neoadjuvant anti-PD-1 for oral cavity cancer. As for the study in general: Patients without progression got a fourth dose around day 43. Overall study findings and caveats: Each response group had just three patients in TCR analyses.

Some clones are missing from TCRdb's copy, which holds only in-frame ones; the method was immunoSEQ multiplex PCR. The data hold around 65,000 clones, with about 86% observed a single time. Time point of the sample: after neoadjuvant nivolumab, at surgical resection. The sequence was collected from a person aged 35 to 85 with oral cavity squamous cell carcinoma. Sequenced material: PBMCs, taken after nivolumab (anti-PD-1) treatment. The chain combines TRBV30 with TRBJ2-7, with 9 bases matching TRBD2. The CDR3 bases are TGTGCCTCTCGGCGGGGGGGGAGCTCCTACGAGCAGTACTTC. It specifies CASRRGGSSYEQYF.